This TCR beta chain came from a study of early T cells in non-severe SARS-CoV-2 infection. Individual cDNA molecules received unique molecular identifiers during library preparation. MiXCR, applied by TCRdb to the 5' RACE reads, yields one record per CDR3 protein. The table has about 26,000 distinct CDR3 sequences, roughly 4.5% seen once. This CDR3 comprises 14 residues. Trimming removed 3 bases at V and 5 bases at J, with 16 bases between. The germline gives CDR1 DFQATT, CDR2 SNEGSKA (reference sequence). Study findings and constraints: VDJdb-based matching was biased toward anti-spike CD8 responses and missed private and CD4 specificities.

This clonotype has ten or more counts. Its specificity is unknown. Sequences were obtained from whole blood. This chain joins TRBV20-1 and TRBJ1-1; no firm D call. The TCR comes from an adult who was a healthcare worker with PCR-confirmed SARS-CoV-2 infection or an uninfected control (not recorded which). The CDR3 DNA reads TGCAGTGCTAGGGACGGACCCGGTAGAACTGAAGCTTTCTTT. This codes for CSARDGPGRTEAFF.